The sample holds a few counts of the clone carrying this T cell receptor beta chain. Its antigen is as yet unknown. The 5'RACE method, run with constant-segment primers, produced TCR alpha and TCR beta cDNA libraries (carrying sample barcodes and UMIs). TCRdb itself ran the 5' RACE reads through MiXCR, one entry per CDR3 protein. The repertoire has approximately 350,000 distinct CDR3 sequences, approximately 14% of them found once; the top ten carry approximately 20%. The record originates from a study of T-cell memory formation after mild COVID-19. Germline CDR1 SNHLY, CDR2 FYNNEI. This CDR3 comprises 14 residues. The junction had 7 bases not matched to a gene; V was cut back by 6 bases and J by 3 bases. The study, taken as a whole, reports: Clones that got smaller from day 15 to 85 had even CD4/CD8, while clones growing later tipped toward CD4+. Detection of some responders pre-infection suggested pre-existing cross-reactive memory T cells participated. Second-wave clones with a day 37 peak had unconfirmed SARS-CoV-2 specificity.

The sample was PBMCs or a T cell subset sorted from them (not recorded which). The sequence came from a man in his late teens or twenties who had mild COVID-19 (a few samples of this study predate the infection). Cell type and time point are not known. V is TRBV2 and J is TRBJ1-1; 7 positions agree with TRBD1. The CDR3 loop reads CASSNRGRDTEAFF. DNA for the CDR3: TGTGCCAGCAGCAACAGGGGTAGGGACACTGAAGCTTTCTTT. Combining the CDR3 with reference TRBV2 and TRBJ1-1 gives the whole variable domain EPEVTQTPSHQVTQMGQEVILRCVPISNHLYFYWYRQILGQKVEFLVSFYNNEISEKSEIFDDQFSVERPDGSNFTLKIRSTKLEDSAMYFCASSNRGRDTEAFFGQGTRLTVV.